Listed here are 4 T cell receptor beta chains from one sample, sequenced in a study of T cell responses to AZD1222 COVID-19 vaccine. Only in-frame clones appear in the TCRdb table, and some are missing; sequencing was by immunoSEQ multiplex PCR. The sample has over 100,000 clones, more than 75% seen once. Source: peripheral blood, taken on day 0 of AZD1222 vaccination. These receptors all stem from an adult in good health.

The chain combines TRBV13 with TRBJ2-1; 12 positions match TRBD2. This CDR3 contains 17 residues. Looked up from germline, CDR1 is PRHDT and CDR2 is FYEKMQ (reference sequence). V lost 2 bases to trimming and J lost 8 bases; unmatched junction nucleotides: 10. The CDR3 coding sequence is TGTGCCAGCAGCTTAAGGACTAGCGGGATCTGGGGTCATGAGCAGTTCTTC. Encoded protein: CASSLRTSGIWGHEQFF.

This CDR3 is CASSDAASRTQYF. The CDR3 DNA reads TGTGCCAGCAGTGACGCGGCCAGCCGGACCCAGTACTTC. The J gene is TRBJ2-5, the V gene TRBV28; D is ambiguous. CDR3 length: 13 residues. Germline CDR1 is MDHEN and CDR2 is SYDVKM. Trimming took off 5 bases at V and 7 bases at J, with 14 bases between the two ends.

This chain connects TRBV7-2 to TRBJ1-2, with D perhaps TRBD1 (5 bases). Germline-derived CDR1 and CDR2 are SGHTA and FQGNSA. V dropped 5 bases and J dropped 0 bases, with 10 bases sitting between them. This CDR3 contains 14 residues. The CDR3 loop is CASSPRQSNYGYTF. The CDR3 DNA reads as TGTGCCAGCAGCCCCCGACAGTCTAACTATGGCTACACCTTC.

The rearrangement uses TRBV28 and TRBJ2-3, with 8 bases fitting TRBD2. The CDR3 runs 16 residues. J lost 6 bases, V lost 8 bases, and 16 bases had no gene match. Germline V lookup: CDR1 MDHEN, CDR2 SYDVKM. The CDR3 spells CASGQPGLAKGDTQYF. CDR3 sequence (DNA): TGTGCCAGCGGCCAACCTGGACTAGCCAAAGGGGATACGCAGTATTTT. Full variable domain (missing parts from reference TRBV28 and TRBJ2-3): DVKVTQSSRYLVKRTGEKVFLECVQDMDHENMFWYRQDPGLGLRLIYFSYDVKMKEKGDIPEGYSVSREKKERFSLILESASTNQTSMYLCASGQPGLAKGDTQYFGPGTRLTVL.